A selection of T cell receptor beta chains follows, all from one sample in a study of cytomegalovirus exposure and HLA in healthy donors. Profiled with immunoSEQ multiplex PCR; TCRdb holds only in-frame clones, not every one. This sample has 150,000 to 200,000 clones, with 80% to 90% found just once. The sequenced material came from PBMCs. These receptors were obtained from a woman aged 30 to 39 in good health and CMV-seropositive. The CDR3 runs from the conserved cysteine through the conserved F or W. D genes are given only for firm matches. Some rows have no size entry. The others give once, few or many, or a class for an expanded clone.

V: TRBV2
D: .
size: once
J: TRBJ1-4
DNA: TGTGCCAGCAGTCCAACAGGAAAACTGTTTTTT
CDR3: CASSPTGKLFF

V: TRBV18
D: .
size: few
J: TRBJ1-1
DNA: TGTGCCAGCTCACCACGACAGCCCATGAACACTGAAGCTTTCTTT
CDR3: CASSPRQPMNTEAFF

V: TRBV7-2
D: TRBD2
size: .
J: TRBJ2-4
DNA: TGTGCCAGCAGCTTAGGGGAGGGCAGACAGTACTTC
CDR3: CASSLGEGRQYF

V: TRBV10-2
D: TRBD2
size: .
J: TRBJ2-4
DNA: TGCGCCAGCAGTGAGGGACTAGCGGGGGGGCGGCTAAACATTCAGTACTTC
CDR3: CASSEGLAGGRLNIQYF

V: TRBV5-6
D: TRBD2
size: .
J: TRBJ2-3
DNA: TGTGCCAGCAGCTTGGGACTAGCGGAAATCACAGATACGCAGTATTTT
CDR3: CASSLGLAEITDTQYF

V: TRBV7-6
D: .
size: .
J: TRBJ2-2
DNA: TGTGCCAGCAGCTTACGGGTTGGTTCCGGGGAGCTGTTTTTT
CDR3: CASSLRVGSGELFF

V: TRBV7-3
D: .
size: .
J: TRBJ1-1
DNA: TGTGCCAGCAGCCCCCAGGGATGGGACACTGAAGCTTTCTTT
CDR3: CASSPQGWDTEAFF

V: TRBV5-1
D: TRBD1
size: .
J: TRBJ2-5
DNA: TGCGCCAGCAGCTGGGGACAGCCCCCGGAGACCCAGTACTTC
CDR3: CASSWGQPPETQYF

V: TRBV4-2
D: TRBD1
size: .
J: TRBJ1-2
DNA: TGTGCCTCGCGACAGGGCGACTATGGCTACACCTTC
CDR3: CASRQGDYGYTF

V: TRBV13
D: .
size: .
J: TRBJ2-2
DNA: TGTGCCAGCAGCTCGGGGGGCAAGTACACCGGGGAGCTGTTTTTT
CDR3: CASSSGGKYTGELFF

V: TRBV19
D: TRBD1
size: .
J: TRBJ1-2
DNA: TGTGCCAGTAGTACTGAACCAGGGGGCATTTATAACTATGGCTACACCTTC
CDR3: CASSTEPGGIYNYGYTF

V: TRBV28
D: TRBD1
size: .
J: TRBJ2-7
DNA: TGTGCCAGCAGTAAGGGACAGTACGAGCAGTACTTC
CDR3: CASSKGQYEQYF

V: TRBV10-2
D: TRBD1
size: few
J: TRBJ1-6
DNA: TGCGCCAGCAGTGAGTGGGACAGGGGGCCTCTCCACTTT
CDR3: CASSEWDRGPLHF

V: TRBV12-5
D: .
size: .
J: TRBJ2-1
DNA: TGTGCTAGTGGTGCCCGACTCGACCCCCACAATGAGCAGTTCTTC
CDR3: CASGARLDPHNEQFF

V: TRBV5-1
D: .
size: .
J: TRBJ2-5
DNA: TGCGCCAGCAGCTTGGATCCCCTCCAAGAGACCCAGTACTTC
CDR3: CASSLDPLQETQYF

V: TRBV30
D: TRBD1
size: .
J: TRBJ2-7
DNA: TGTGCCTGGAGTCTCAGGGGGCGCTTTTCCGAGCAGTACTTC
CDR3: CAWSLRGRFSEQYF

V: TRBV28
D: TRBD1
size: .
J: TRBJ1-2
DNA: TGTGCCAGCAGTTTTCCTCCGGGACAGGGTACGAACTATGGCTACACCTTC
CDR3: CASSFPPGQGTNYGYTF

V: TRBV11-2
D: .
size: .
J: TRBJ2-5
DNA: TGTGCCAGCAGCCGGGACTTCCAAGAGACCCAGTACTTC
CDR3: CASSRDFQETQYF

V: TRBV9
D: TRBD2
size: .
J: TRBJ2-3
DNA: TGTGCCAGCAGCGTCGGGGGGGGGCCAAATACGCAGTATTTT
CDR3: CASSVGGGPNTQYF

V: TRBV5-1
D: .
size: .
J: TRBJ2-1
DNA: TGCGCCAGCAGCTTCCCCGGGGGTGAGCAGTTCTTC
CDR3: CASSFPGGEQFF

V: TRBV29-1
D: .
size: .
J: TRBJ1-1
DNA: TGCAGCGGTTCGGACACGGCGAACACTGAAGCTTTCTTT
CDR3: CSGSDTANTEAFF

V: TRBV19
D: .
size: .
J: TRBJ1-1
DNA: TGTGCCAGTAGTATAGACAGGGGCGTTTTAGGTGAAGCTTTCTTT
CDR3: CASSIDRGVLGEAFF

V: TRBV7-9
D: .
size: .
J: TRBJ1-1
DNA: TGTGCCAGCAGCTTAGATTGGACAAACACTGAAGCTTTCTTT
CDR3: CASSLDWTNTEAFF

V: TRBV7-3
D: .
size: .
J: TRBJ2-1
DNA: TGTGCCAGCAGCCCGAAGGTCGACAGTGAGCAGTTCTTC
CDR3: CASSPKVDSEQFF

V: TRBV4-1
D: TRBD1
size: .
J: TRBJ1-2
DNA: TGCGCCAGCAGCCAAGTTTACCGGGACAGGGAAGACTATGGCTACACCTTC
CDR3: CASSQVYRDREDYGYTF

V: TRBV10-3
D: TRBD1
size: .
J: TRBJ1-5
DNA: TGTGCCATCAGGGGGACAGGGGACAATCAGCCCCAGCATTTT
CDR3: CAIRGTGDNQPQHF

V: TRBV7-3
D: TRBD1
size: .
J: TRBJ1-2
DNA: TGTGCCAGCAGCCTCTGGACAGGCCAGGCCTACACCTTC
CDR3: CASSLWTGQAYTF

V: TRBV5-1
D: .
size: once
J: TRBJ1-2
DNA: TGCGCCAGCAGCTCGACAGGACCATATGGCTACACCTTC
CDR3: CASSSTGPYGYTF